The rows below give T cell receptor beta chains drawn from one sample of a study of blood T cell repertoires in COVID-19. Profiling relied on immunoSEQ multiplex PCR, and the TCRdb table lists in-frame clones only, not all of them. The sample consists of 250,000 or so clones, 86% of them appearing once. The sequenced sample was peripheral blood. The receptors originated from a man in his forties with active or convalescent COVID-19. CDR3s include the opening cysteine and the closing phenylalanine or tryptophan. A D gene is named only where the DNA matches it firmly. Expanded clones are given a class, and other clones once, few, many or no size at all.

V	J	D	size	DNA	CDR3
TRBV30	TRBJ1-3	NA	many	TGTGCCTGGAGCCCTACGGGAGGAAACACCATATATTTT	CAWSPTGGNTIYF
TRBV9	TRBJ2-1	TRBD2	NA	TGTGCCAGCAGCGTAGAGGTACTAGCGGGGAATGAGCAGTTCTTC	CASSVEVLAGNEQFF
TRBV5-1	TRBJ2-3	TRBD2	NA	TGCGCCAGCAGCTTGGGGCCTAGCGGGGGGACAGATACGCAGTATTTT	CASSLGPSGGTDTQYF
TRBV6-5	TRBJ2-1	TRBD2	few	TGTGCCAGCAGTCCGACTAGCGGGATGCTGGAGCAGTTCTTC	CASSPTSGMLEQFF
TRBV11-2	TRBJ1-3	TRBD1	NA	TGTGCCAGCAGCCCGACAGGGTTGCGTTACGGAAACACCATATATTTT	CASSPTGLRYGNTIYF
TRBV6-5	TRBJ2-1	NA	NA	TGTGCCAGCAGTATGACAGAAGGGAATGAGCAGTTCTTC	CASSMTEGNEQFF
TRBV2	TRBJ1-6	NA	NA	TGTGCCAGCAGTGTCCGCAGCGATAATTCACCCCTCCACTTT	CASSVRSDNSPLHF
TRBV11-3	TRBJ1-4	TRBD1	once	TGTGCCAGCAGCTCCCCGGGACAGGGGAAAAAACTGTTTTTT	CASSSPGQGKKLFF
TRBV5-6	TRBJ1-3	NA	few	TGTGCCAGCAGCTTGGGGGCAGTTGGAAACACCATATATTTT	CASSLGAVGNTIYF
TRBV11-3	TRBJ1-2	NA	few	TGTGCCAGCAGCCCCAGGGGAGCTAACTATGGCTACACCTTC	CASSPRGANYGYTF
TRBV10-1	TRBJ2-1	TRBD2	few	TGCGCCAGCAGGACTAGCGGGATTTACAATGAGCAGTTCTTC	CASRTSGIYNEQFF
TRBV28	TRBJ2-7	NA	NA	TGTGCCAGCGCCTCACCGGGATCCCGCGAGCAGTACTTC	CASASPGSREQYF
TRBV28	TRBJ1-1	NA	NA	TGTGCCAGCACGCTTTCTGGGGGGGCTGAAGCTTTCTTT	CASTLSGGAEAFF
TRBV6-5	TRBJ1-1	NA	NA	TGTGCCAGCATTCGTCATCCTGGGCCTGAAGCTTTCTTT	CASIRHPGPEAFF
TRBV11-2	TRBJ1-3	NA	NA	TGTGCCAGCAGCCTCCGACAGCACCCTGGAAACACCATATATTTT	CASSLRQHPGNTIYF
TRBV29-1	TRBJ1-2	TRBD1	NA	TGCAGCGCGGTGGACAGGGGCTATGGCTACACCTTC	CSAVDRGYGYTF
TRBV6-6	TRBJ2-7	TRBD1	few	TGTGCCAGCAGCAGAGACAGGGCTCGTCTCCTGGGCGAGCAGTACTTC	CASSRDRARLLGEQYF
TRBV29-1	TRBJ2-3	NA	NA	TGCAGCGTGGGGACTTTAACAGATACGCAGTATTTT	CSVGTLTDTQYF
TRBV18	TRBJ1-5	NA	NA	TGTGCCAGCTCAAAGGAGGACCAGACCTTTTATAGCAATCAGCCCCAGCATTTT	CASSKEDQTFYSNQPQHF
TRBV19	TRBJ1-1	NA	NA	TGTGCCAGTAGTTACCGTCCACAGGGCACTGAAGCTTTCTTT	CASSYRPQGTEAFF
TRBV30	TRBJ1-2	NA	NA	TGTGCCATAAAGCGGTATGGCTACACCTTC	CAIKRYGYTF
TRBV5-6	TRBJ1-1	NA	NA	TGTGCCAGCAGCTTGGGCGGGCGGCGGACTGAAGCTTTCTTT	CASSLGGRRTEAFF
TRBV9	TRBJ1-3	NA	many	TGTGCCAGCAGCGTAGTTCCGGGGATGAGGGACACCATATATTTT	CASSVVPGMRDTIYF
TRBV7-9	TRBJ1-5	NA	NA	TGTGCCAGCAGCTTAGAGGGGGACGGACAGCATTTT	CASSLEGDGQHF
TRBV2	TRBJ1-2	NA	NA	TGTGCCAGCAAACCCCCCCCCAGGGTCGCATCCTATGGCTACACCTTC	CASKPPPRVASYGYTF
TRBV15	TRBJ1-5	NA	few	TGTGCCACCAGCGTTGACCGGGGGAGCAATCAGCCCCAGCATTTT	CATSVDRGSNQPQHF
TRBV18	TRBJ2-1	NA	NA	TGTGCCAGCTCACCGGGACTTTCCTACAATGAGCAGTTCTTC	CASSPGLSYNEQFF
TRBV7-3	TRBJ2-1	TRBD2	NA	TGTGCCAGCAGCTTTAGCGGGACCTACAATGAGCAGTTCTTC	CASSFSGTYNEQFF
TRBV2	TRBJ2-5	TRBD1	NA	TGTGCCAGCATCTCGAAGCTAGGGGGCCCACCCAGGGAGACCCAGTACTTC	CASISKLGGPPRETQYF
TRBV18	TRBJ1-6	NA	NA	TGTGCCAGCTCACCAAAAGGTCAGGGAGGTTCACCCCTCCACTTT	CASSPKGQGGSPLHF
TRBV19	TRBJ2-3	TRBD1	NA	TGTGCCAGTAGTATAGAGGGGGCAGGGGGCTCAGATACGCAGTATTTT	CASSIEGAGGSDTQYF
TRBV25-1	TRBJ1-5	NA	NA	TGTGCCAGCAGTGGTTATAGCAATCAGCCCCAGCATTTT	CASSGYSNQPQHF